The rows below give T cell receptor beta chains drawn from one sample of a study of vaccination and CD4 T cells after COVID-19. TCRdb independently ran MiXCR on the PCR reads; one entry per CDR3 protein. The sample contains about 19,000 distinct CDR3 sequences, around a third of which appear only once. Antigen specificity for these receptors is unknown. The sequenced sample consisted of cultured CD4+ T cells from blood. These receptors all stem from a human donor with COVID-19. CDR3s include the opening cysteine and the closing phenylalanine or tryptophan. Fields, in order: V gene, J gene, CDR3 protein.

v_call: TRBV2
j_call: TRBJ2-7
cdr3_aa: CASSEGQGNEQYF

v_call: TRBV6-2/TRBV6-3
j_call: TRBJ1-5
cdr3_aa: CASSRTEGNQPQHF

v_call: TRBV2
j_call: TRBJ2-3
cdr3_aa: CASSVWDSDTQYF

v_call: TRBV12-3/TRBV12-4
j_call: TRBJ1-1
cdr3_aa: CASRPLTGATEAFF

v_call: TRBV6-4
j_call: TRBJ2-2
cdr3_aa: CASSALQGTGELFF

v_call: TRBV5-1
j_call: TRBJ1-1
cdr3_aa: CASSSVDRRTEAFF

v_call: TRBV5-1
j_call: TRBJ1-5
cdr3_aa: CASSLGPNQPQHF

v_call: TRBV7-2
j_call: TRBJ1-3
cdr3_aa: CASSQSGNTIYF

v_call: TRBV6-1
j_call: TRBJ2-1
cdr3_aa: CASSVTQGVGGEQFF

v_call: TRBV20-1
j_call: TRBJ2-1
cdr3_aa: CSARDRRSLHEEQFF

v_call: TRBV19
j_call: TRBJ1-3
cdr3_aa: CASQRDTIYF

v_call: TRBV2
j_call: TRBJ2-7
cdr3_aa: CASSRQAGNYEQYF

v_call: TRBV30
j_call: TRBJ2-2
cdr3_aa: CAWRGLAGNTGELFF

v_call: TRBV30
j_call: TRBJ2-7
cdr3_aa: CAWSPVPSGEQYF

v_call: TRBV2
j_call: TRBJ1-1
cdr3_aa: CASSVVPEAFF

v_call: TRBV28
j_call: TRBJ1-5
cdr3_aa: CASSLGSRGRQPQHF

v_call: TRBV11-3
j_call: TRBJ2-1
cdr3_aa: CASSPGLAGGYEQFF

v_call: TRBV10-3
j_call: TRBJ2-3
cdr3_aa: CAISDLHTDTQYF

v_call: TRBV28
j_call: TRBJ1-5
cdr3_aa: CASSYNSNQPQHF

v_call: TRBV12-3/TRBV12-4
j_call: TRBJ1-5
cdr3_aa: CASSFGQTIRPQHF

v_call: TRBV10-1
j_call: TRBJ2-2
cdr3_aa: CASRDGQNTGELFF

v_call: TRBV7-2
j_call: TRBJ1-6
cdr3_aa: CASSFKAQGASPLHF

v_call: TRBV19
j_call: TRBJ1-5
cdr3_aa: CASSTGQGIRQPQHF

v_call: TRBV6-1
j_call: TRBJ1-6
cdr3_aa: CASSRRTFDSPLHF

v_call: TRBV6-5
j_call: TRBJ2-3
cdr3_aa: CASSYSSGGTSTDTQYF

v_call: TRBV7-8
j_call: TRBJ2-5
cdr3_aa: CASRRTGFGETQYF

v_call: TRBV6-1
j_call: TRBJ2-5
cdr3_aa: CASRIPGRETQYF

v_call: TRBV5-1
j_call: TRBJ2-7
cdr3_aa: CASSLSAAGTFYEQYF

v_call: TRBV7-9
j_call: TRBJ1-3
cdr3_aa: CASSLRTGGNTIYF

v_call: TRBV6-1
j_call: TRBJ2-6
cdr3_aa: CASSNPGLGTSGANVLTF

v_call: TRBV6-5
j_call: TRBJ2-3
cdr3_aa: CASSYGSGSDTQYF

v_call: TRBV27
j_call: TRBJ2-7
cdr3_aa: CASSAGTGAWEQYF